This T cell receptor (beta chain) is from a study of blood T cell repertoires in COVID-19. Grouping used clinical history reported by participants in a survey and questionnaire. Recovery meant two consecutive negative NP/OP PCR tests, professional clearance, or resolved symptoms. In the study's own analysis: Amplifying reference gene primers gave estimates of nucleated cell counts. Profiling relied on immunoSEQ multiplex PCR, and the TCRdb table lists in-frame clones only, not all of them. V and J calls and clone size are given by that table; D and trimming were obtained from the DNA. The repertoire holds about 200,000 clones, with more than 65% as singletons. The TCR sequence derives from a man in his forties who had recovered from COVID-19. Input material: PBMCs or T cells enriched from blood (not recorded which).

The CDR3 nucleotides read TGTGCCAGCTCAAGGGGAAATGAAAAACTGTTTTTT. Residues: CASSRGNEKLFF. The chain links TRBV18 to TRBJ1-4; perhaps TRBD1 as D (5 bases). Germline V gene data show CDR1 as KGHSH and CDR2 as LQKENI. The CDR3 contains 12 residues. The ends were cut back, 5 bases at V and 5 bases at J, with 6 bases in the middle.